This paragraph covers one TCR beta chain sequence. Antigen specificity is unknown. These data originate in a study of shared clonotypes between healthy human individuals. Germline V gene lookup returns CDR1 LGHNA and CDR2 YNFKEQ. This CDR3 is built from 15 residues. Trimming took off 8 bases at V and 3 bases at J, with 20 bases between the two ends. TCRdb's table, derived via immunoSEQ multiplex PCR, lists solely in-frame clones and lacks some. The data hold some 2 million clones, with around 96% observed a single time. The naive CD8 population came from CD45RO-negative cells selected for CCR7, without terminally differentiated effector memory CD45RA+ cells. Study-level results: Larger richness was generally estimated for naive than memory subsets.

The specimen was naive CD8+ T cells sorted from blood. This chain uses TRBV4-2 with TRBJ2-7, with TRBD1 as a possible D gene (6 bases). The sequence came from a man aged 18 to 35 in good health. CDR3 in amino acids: CASGEGTMEVYEQYF. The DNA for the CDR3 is TGTGCCAGCGGCGAGGGGACAATGGAAGTCTACGAGCAGTACTTC.